These T cell receptor beta chains were read from a single sample in a study of blood T cell repertoires in COVID-19. Here immunoSEQ multiplex PCR was the method, and the copy in TCRdb shows in-frame clones only, minus some. The sample lists about 130,000 clones, approximately 89% occurring once. The sequencing input was peripheral blood. These receptors were taken from an elderly woman with COVID-19, enrolled during active disease. The CDR3 runs from the conserved cysteine through the conserved F or W. Fields, in order: clone size, V gene, J gene, D gene, CDR3 protein, CDR3 DNA. D genes are given only for firm matches. Clone size, where shown, is once, few, many, or a class for clones that have expanded.

clone size: -; V gene: TRBV24-1; J gene: TRBJ1-5; D gene: TRBD1; CDR3 protein: CATSDSTGGNQPQHF; CDR3 DNA: TGTGCCACCAGTGATTCGACAGGGGGGAATCAGCCCCAGCATTTT
clone size: -; V gene: TRBV11-1; J gene: TRBJ2-7; D gene: -; CDR3 protein: CASSRGGFSSYEQYF; CDR3 DNA: TGTGCCAGCAGTCGCGGTGGTTTTAGCTCCTACGAGCAGTACTTC
clone size: once; V gene: TRBV7-8; J gene: TRBJ2-7; D gene: TRBD1; CDR3 protein: CASSPQGQGNYEQYF; CDR3 DNA: TGTGCCAGCAGCCCCCAGGGACAGGGCAACTACGAGCAGTACTTC
clone size: -; V gene: TRBV6-5; J gene: TRBJ1-2; D gene: -; CDR3 protein: CASNDRTYGYTF; CDR3 DNA: TGTGCCAGCAACGACAGGACCTATGGCTACACCTTC
clone size: -; V gene: TRBV11-2; J gene: TRBJ2-3; D gene: -; CDR3 protein: CASSLISDTQYF; CDR3 DNA: TGTGCCAGCAGCTTAATATCAGATACGCAGTATTTT
clone size: -; V gene: TRBV24-1; J gene: TRBJ2-1; D gene: -; CDR3 protein: CATSGPGANEQFF; CDR3 DNA: TGTGCCACCAGTGGACCAGGGGCCAATGAGCAGTTCTTC
clone size: -; V gene: TRBV15; J gene: TRBJ2-5; D gene: TRBD2; CDR3 protein: CATRPSGYQETQYF; CDR3 DNA: TGTGCCACCAGACCTAGCGGGTACCAAGAGACCCAGTACTTC
clone size: -; V gene: TRBV18; J gene: TRBJ1-3; D gene: -; CDR3 protein: CASSSDSPGNTIYF; CDR3 DNA: TGTGCCAGCTCATCGGACAGTCCCGGAAACACCATATATTTT
clone size: once; V gene: TRBV27; J gene: TRBJ2-3; D gene: -; CDR3 protein: CASSLRAGSTDTQYF; CDR3 DNA: TGTGCCAGCAGTTTAAGGGCGGGAAGTACAGATACGCAGTATTTT
clone size: -; V gene: TRBV6-5; J gene: TRBJ1-2; D gene: -; CDR3 protein: CASSSTIDINYGYTF; CDR3 DNA: TGTGCCAGCAGTTCCACGATTGACATCAACTATGGCTACACCTTC
clone size: -; V gene: TRBV5-6; J gene: TRBJ1-2; D gene: TRBD1; CDR3 protein: CASSSLDRYYGYTF; CDR3 DNA: TGTGCCAGCAGCTCCCTGGACAGGTACTATGGCTACACCTTC
clone size: -; V gene: TRBV5-1; J gene: TRBJ1-2; D gene: TRBD1; CDR3 protein: CASSTTGAEGYTF; CDR3 DNA: TGCGCCAGCAGCACGACAGGGGCTGAAGGCTACACCTTC
clone size: -; V gene: TRBV6-5; J gene: TRBJ1-1; D gene: -; CDR3 protein: CASSTPEDWAEAFF; CDR3 DNA: TGTGCCAGCAGCACCCCCGAGGACTGGGCTGAAGCTTTCTTT
clone size: -; V gene: TRBV27; J gene: TRBJ2-1; D gene: -; CDR3 protein: CASTPRSGEEQFF; CDR3 DNA: TGTGCCAGCACACCGCGTAGCGGAGAGGAGCAGTTCTTC
clone size: -; V gene: TRBV9; J gene: TRBJ1-1; D gene: TRBD1; CDR3 protein: CASTKGQSDRAFF; CDR3 DNA: TGTGCCAGCACCAAGGGACAGTCCGACCGCGCTTTCTTT
clone size: once; V gene: TRBV3-1/TRBV3-2; J gene: TRBJ1-4; D gene: -; CDR3 protein: CASSQGGGGEKLFF; CDR3 DNA: TGTGCCAGCAGCCAGGGGGGCGGGGGGGAAAAACTGTTTTTT
clone size: -; V gene: TRBV27; J gene: TRBJ1-2; D gene: TRBD1; CDR3 protein: CASSLSRTGAGYTF; CDR3 DNA: TGTGCCAGCAGTTTATCTAGGACAGGGGCTGGCTACACCTTC
clone size: -; V gene: TRBV6-2/TRBV6-3; J gene: TRBJ2-1; D gene: TRBD1; CDR3 protein: CASSNFPAGTGDYNEQFF; CDR3 DNA: TGTGCCAGCAGTAACTTTCCCGCCGGGACAGGGGACTACAATGAGCAGTTCTTC
clone size: -; V gene: TRBV5-1; J gene: TRBJ2-7; D gene: TRBD1; CDR3 protein: CASSDRGNEQYF; CDR3 DNA: TGCGCCAGCTCGGACAGGGGAAACGAGCAGTACTTC